This TCR beta chain was sequenced for a study of blood T cell repertoires in COVID-19. The method was immunoSEQ multiplex PCR; TCRdb's version includes in-frame clones alone and lacks a portion of them. The sample consists of roughly 250,000 clones, approximately 86% of them appearing once. The germline V and J ends were trimmed by 0 bases and 1 base, with 12 bases remaining between them. The CDR3 spans 16 residues. Germline CDR1 reads LNHNV; CDR2 reads YYDKDF (reference sequence). J is TRBJ1-1 and V is TRBV15, with D hard to call. What was sequenced was PBMCs or T cells enriched from blood (not recorded which). The TCR sequence derives from a woman aged 40-49 years with acute COVID-19. The CDR3 is CATSRDYGEANTEAFF. Written as DNA, the CDR3 is TGTGCCACCAGCAGAGATTACGGGGAGGCGAACACTGAAGCTTTCTTT.